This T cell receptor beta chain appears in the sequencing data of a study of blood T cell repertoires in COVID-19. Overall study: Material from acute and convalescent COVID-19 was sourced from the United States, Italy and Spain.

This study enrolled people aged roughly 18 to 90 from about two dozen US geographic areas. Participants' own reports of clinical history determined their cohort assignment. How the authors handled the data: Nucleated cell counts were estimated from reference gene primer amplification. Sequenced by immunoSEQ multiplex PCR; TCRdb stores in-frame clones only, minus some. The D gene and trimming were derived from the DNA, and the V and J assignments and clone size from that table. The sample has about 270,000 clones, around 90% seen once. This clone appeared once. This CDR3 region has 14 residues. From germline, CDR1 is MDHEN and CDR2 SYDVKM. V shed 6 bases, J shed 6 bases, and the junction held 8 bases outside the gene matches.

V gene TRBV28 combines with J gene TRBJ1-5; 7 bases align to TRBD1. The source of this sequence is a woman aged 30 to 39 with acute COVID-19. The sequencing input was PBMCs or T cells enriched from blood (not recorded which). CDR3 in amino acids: CASSETGLGQPQHF. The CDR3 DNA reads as TGTGCCAGCAGCGAGACAGGGCTCGGTCAGCCCCAGCATTTT.